This TCR beta chain was captured in a study of regulatory T cells in long-lasting Graves disease. This clonotype was seen at least ten times. Sample time point: persistent/refractory GD, antithyroid drugs over 5 years with positive TRAb. PBMC RNA served as the TCR library source. Through Arm-PCR of CDR3 regions and iRepertoire HTBI primers, TCR beta libraries were built. TCRdb reprocessed the multiplex PCR reads with MiXCR, giving one entry per CDR3 protein. The sample holds approximately 500,000 distinct CDR3 sequences, around a fifth seen once. This sequence originates from a female donor with Graves disease. The material sequenced was peripheral blood mononuclear cells (PBMCs), taken when the disease was refractory, from a patient treated with antithyroid drugs.

The CDR3 sequence: CASSARGGLNTEAFF. CDR3 in DNA: TGTGCCAGCAGCGCCAGGGGCGGTTTGAACACTGAAGCTTTCTTT. The V gene is TRBV28, the J gene TRBJ1-1; TRBD1 might be the D (6 bases). The CDR3 spans 15 residues. Germline values: CDR1 MDHEN, CDR2 SYDVKM. V was clipped by 6 bases and J by 0 bases, with 14 bases between them.